This T cell receptor beta chain comes out of a study of shared clonotypes between healthy human individuals. Study details: Each donor's CD8 memory used one plate, CD8 naive two, each CD4 subset three. Findings and limits, study-wide: Some naive CD4 clonotypes, around 4.9%, turned up in common across a few donors.

Naive CD8 cells, CD45RO-negative and positively selected for CCR7, excluded terminally differentiated effector memory CD45RA+ cells. Trimming left V 0 bases short and J 3 bases short, with 12 bases between. Looked up from germline, CDR1 is MNHEY and CDR2 is SMNVEV (reference sequence). There are 16 residues in the CDR3. The method was immunoSEQ multiplex PCR; TCRdb's version includes in-frame clones alone and lacks a portion of them. This sample carries roughly 810,000 clones, about 96% of them seen once, and the ten largest clones take 0.2% to 0.25%. With regard to this clone: No antigen is known for it.

The material sequenced was naive CD8+ T cells sorted from blood. The chain is built from TRBV27 and TRBJ2-4; D might be TRBD1 or TRBD2, each matching 6 bases. This TCR came from a man aged 30-40 years in good health. The chain's CDR3 is CASSLSRGDGKNIQYF. In DNA form, the CDR3 reads TGTGCCAGCAGTTTATCGAGGGGGGACGGCAAAAACATTCAGTACTTC.